A single TCR beta chain is shown here with its context. Its antigen remains undetermined. No clone much larger than this one lies a single base away; base qualities are absent. The data were obtained in a study of cytotoxic CD8 clonotypes in ibrutinib-treated CLL (dated by TCRdb to 2020 to 2022). With regard to the full study: The cohort had about a dozen relapsed/refractory and 15 treatment-naive patients; some 17 were IGHV unmutated. Cryopreserved peripheral blood mononuclear cells were collected at three points: before therapy, at response, and at either sustained remission or disease progression. Patients were still on ibrutinib when every remission and progressive disease sample was collected. An average of 255,043 productive templates and approximately 90,000 productive rearrangements was obtained per sample. Responses were partial in about 25 patients and complete in 2; after median about 68 months follow-up, roughly 14 stayed in remission and about 12 progressed. Response samples were obtained after a median of roughly eleven months of treatment, with a range of roughly 6 to 40 months. Of the approximately 94 people in the trial, approximately 24 had longitudinal samples available.

V is pruned by 8 bases and J by 0 bases, leaving 6 bases of the junction without a gene match. The CDR3, from cysteine to phenylalanine, totals 14 residues. CDR3 DNA is the only sequence kept; it has 42 bases, read in frame from the first base. The germline V gene specifies MDHEN as CDR1 and SYDVKM as CDR2. This specimen's time point label, interpreted: progressive disease on ibrutinib. For TCR beta library preparation, about 2 micrograms of genomic DNA were extracted from the cryopreserved PBMCs. Longitudinal blood samples from CLL patients receiving ibrutinib monotherapy were subjected to high-throughput TCR beta sequencing. The patients took part in an open-label, single-center phase 2 trial of ibrutinib monotherapy. Overall study outcomes, separate from this receptor: An increase in clonality was observed at ibrutinib response, with clonality remaining stable during sustained remission and falling back toward baseline at progression. Sustained-remission and progressing patients did not have matched sampling times, and lymph node repertoires were not examined. Public clonotypes were rare and either shrank or stayed stable during treatment, and the rise in clonality at ibrutinib response reflected expansion of private clonotypes. Baseline clonality exceeded that of age-matched healthy donors and correlated strongly with circulating CD8+ T-cell counts.

On a MiSeq, deep resolution sequencing aimed for a depth between 1 in 1 million and 1 in 200,000 T cells, with each clonotype covered 10x on average. The immunoSEQ hsTCRB Kit was used to generate the TCR beta libraries. In the source study's methods: ImmunoSEQ Data Assistant and ImmunoSEQ Analyzer were used for data analysis, and V, D and J genes were assigned according to IMGT definitions. Clonality, which ranges from 0 to 1, was calculated as one minus the normalized Shannon entropy of productive rearrangement frequencies. Public clonotype analysis was restricted to overrepresented clonotypes comprising at least 0.05% of each patient's repertoire. Thirteen age-matched healthy donor repertoires from immuneACCESS were used as controls for clonality. TCRdb took over this immuneACCESS table, retaining in-frame rearrangements with V and J assigned. Such tables are incomplete; in checked studies, under half of the missing clones stem from an unresolved V gene, and the remainder is unexplained. Clone size and the V and J calls come from that table; the DNA yielded D and trimming. The sample table holds 150,000 to 200,000 clones, of which about 88% were seen once. Of the sample, around 3% is held by the ten largest clones.

This sequence was found in a human donor with chronic lymphocytic leukemia. Sequencing was performed on PBMCs, taken at disease progression, from a patient treated with ibrutinib. The chain is made from TRBV28 and TRBJ1-2; 7 of the junction bases match TRBD1. The nucleotide sequence reads as follows: TGTGCCAGCGGGACAGCCGTTTCTAACTATGGCTACACCTTC. This yields the protein CASGTAVSNYGYTF.